The following is a TCR beta chain sequence with its context. Its antigen remains undetermined. No per-base quality is available; no much larger clone lies one base away. TCRbeta CDR3 regions were amplified from genomic DNA using the immunoSEQ Assay, a bias-controlled multiplex PCR. As for the authors' bioinformatics: Within the assay, amplification of reference gene primers was used to estimate how many nucleated cells each sample contained. To quantify the absolute abundance of each unique TCRbeta CDR3 rearrangement, sequence reads were collapsed and filtered. Productive Simpson clonality was computed per sample as the square root of Simpson's diversity index over productive rearrangements. What TCRdb holds here is the immuneACCESS table cut down to in-frame rearrangements. Part of the clones is not present; checked against another copy, under half of the missing clones reflect an unresolved V gene, and the others are unexplained. The D gene and trimming were derived from the DNA, and the V and J assignments and clone size from that table. The sample data list 300,000 to 350,000 clones, and roughly 90% of these were observed just once. Around 9.3% of the sample goes to the ten largest clones.

Enrolling through a virtual design, the prospective study's participants ranged in age from roughly 18 to 95 years and lived across about two dozen United States geographic areas. Cohort assignment in the prospective study relied on participant-reported clinical history from a screening survey and a study questionnaire. Recovered participants in ImmuneRACE Cohort 3 were defined by two consecutive negative NP/OP PCR tests, clearance by a healthcare professional, or resolution of symptoms. Each participant in the prospective study had whole blood, serum and a nasopharyngeal or oropharyngeal swab collected by mobile phlebotomists. Prospective study participants could optionally give additional blood draws and questionnaires over a roughly 2-month period. Prospective study blood samples were shipped either frozen or at room temperature before DNA extraction. This sample stems from a study of blood T cell repertoires in COVID-19 (dated by TCRdb to the early 2020s). For context, the study as a whole: Samples from collaborators originated in the United States, Italy and Spain and spanned both the acute and convalescent phases of COVID-19. The prospective study material was composed of cDNA or gDNA derived from T cells, B-cell-depleted T cells, or PBMCs. The sample metadata nearly always contained a de-identified subject ID, COVID-19 status, age in years and sex. Subjects who had been exposed to COVID-19, were actively infected with it, or had recovered from it provided the deeply sampled blood TCRbeta repertoires that made up the dataset. A freely available public database, intended as a resource for researchers studying the immune response to SARS-CoV-2, is where the repertoires were released. Samples came from the ongoing ImmuneRACE study (first 160 participants) plus 1,254 subjects from 6 global collaborators. Where available, HLA class I and class II types were obtained from metadata supplied by the sample provider rather than from assay-based typing.

Broader findings and caveats from the paper: How much clinical and demographic metadata was included differed by source and by participant, and the metadata was provided uncurated.

As encoded in the germline V gene, CDR1 is MGHDK while CDR2 is SYGVNS. V was cut back by 4 bases and J by 15 bases, leaving a gap of 15 bases between them. CDR3 length: 12 amino acids, cysteine to phenylalanine. Kept here is only the CDR3 DNA, which spans 36 bases and is read in frame from base 1. The specimen sequenced was PBMCs or T cells enriched from blood (not recorded which). This sequence originates from a woman aged 18 to 35 who had recovered from COVID-19. The V and J segments used are TRBV25-1 and TRBJ1-4; the D segment could be TRBD1, given 5 matching bases. CDR3 protein: CASSVSQGSLFF. Here is the DNA: TGTGCCAGCAGTGTGTCCCAGGGATCGTTGTTTTTT.